The rows below give T cell receptor beta chains drawn from one sample of a study of blood T cell repertoires in COVID-19. TCRdb keeps only in-frame clones here, not all; method: immunoSEQ multiplex PCR. Of about 59,000 clones in the sample, 70% to 90% were seen once. Sample: peripheral blood. These receptors were collected from a human donor in a cohort sampled during active COVID-19. The CDR3 runs from the conserved cysteine through the conserved F or W. The order of the fields is J gene, D gene, V gene, clone size, CDR3 protein, CDR3 DNA. The D gene is left open where the match is weak. Clone sizes are given selectively: once, few, many, or a class where the clone is expanded.

>TRBJ2-1|.|TRBV6-2/TRBV6-3|few
CASSYSIVGERFF
TGTGCCAGCAGTTACTCGATAGTCGGGGAACGGTTCTTC
>TRBJ2-3|.|TRBV3-1/TRBV3-2|.
CASMAGPDTQYF
TGTGCCAGCATGGCGGGGCCAGATACGCAGTATTTT
>TRBJ2-2|TRBD2|TRBV15|.
CATSRGGGNTGELFF
TGTGCCACCAGCAGAGGCGGGGGTAACACCGGGGAGCTGTTTTTT
>TRBJ2-6|.|TRBV25-1|.
CASSDRSGANVLTF
TGTGCCAGCAGTGACAGGTCTGGGGCCAACGTCCTGACTTTC
>TRBJ2-7|.|TRBV7-9|.
CASRPPTAGAHEQYF
TGTGCCAGCCGCCCCCCAACGGCGGGGGCCCACGAGCAGTACTTC
>TRBJ2-3|TRBD2|TRBV3-1/TRBV3-2|.
CASSRTSGTDTQYF
TGTGCCAGCAGCCGGACTAGCGGGACAGATACGCAGTATTTT
>TRBJ2-4|TRBD2|TRBV7-8|medium-sized
CASSLGVAGGLNIQYF
TGTGCCAGCAGCCTCGGGGTAGCGGGGGGCCTAAACATTCAGTACTTC
>TRBJ1-2|TRBD1|TRBV5-5|once
CASSQDRERYGYTF
TGTGCCAGCAGCCAGGACAGGGAGAGGTATGGCTACACCTTC
>TRBJ1-6|.|TRBV9|.
CASSVGKSYNSPLHF
TGTGCCAGCAGCGTAGGAAAGAGTTATAATTCACCCCTCCACTTT
>TRBJ2-5|TRBD1|TRBV7-9|.
CASSLAHGTVHQETQYF
TGTGCCAGCAGCTTAGCTCACGGGACAGTCCACCAAGAGACCCAGTACTTC
>TRBJ1-3|.|TRBV3-1/TRBV3-2|.
CASSQEGVSGNTIYF
TGTGCCAGCAGCCAAGAAGGAGTCTCTGGAAACACCATATATTTT
>TRBJ1-2|TRBD1|TRBV7-6|.
CASSLAQDRVNYGYTF
TGTGCCAGCAGCTTAGCGCAGGACAGGGTTAACTATGGCTACACCTTC
>TRBJ1-4|.|TRBV7-9|.
CASSLDRANEKLFF
TGTGCCAGCAGCTTAGACAGGGCAAATGAAAAACTGTTTTTT
>TRBJ1-6|TRBD1|TRBV9|.
CASTGQGSNSPLHF
TGTGCCAGCACAGGACAGGGTTCAAATTCACCCCTCCACTTT
>TRBJ1-2|TRBD1|TRBV6-6|.
CASSYQAAGGQGYTF
TGTGCCAGCAGTTACCAGGCGGCAGGGGGACAGGGCTACACCTTC
>TRBJ2-1|.|TRBV19|.
CASSISRGAVNEQFF
TGTGCCAGTAGCATATCCCGGGGGGCAGTGAATGAGCAGTTCTTC
>TRBJ1-3|TRBD1|TRBV29-1|few
CSVRDSLSGNTIYF
TGCAGCGTCCGGGACAGCTTATCTGGAAACACCATATATTTT
>TRBJ2-6|.|TRBV15|.
CATSREGRISGANVLTF
TGTGCCACCAGCAGAGAGGGCAGGATCTCTGGGGCCAACGTCCTGACTTTC
>TRBJ2-3|TRBD2|TRBV5-1|.
CASSLGGGTLTDTQYF
TGCGCCAGCAGCTTGGGCGGGGGGACTCTCACAGATACGCAGTATTTT
>TRBJ1-2|TRBD1|TRBV12-3/TRBV12-4|.
CASSLRQGVYTF
TGTGCCAGCAGTTTAAGACAGGGGGTCTACACCTTC
>TRBJ2-5|TRBD1|TRBV10-2|.
CASSESRTGVETQYF
TGCGCCAGCAGTGAGTCGCGGACAGGGGTAGAGACCCAGTACTTC
>TRBJ2-7|TRBD1|TRBV2|.
CASTPGQSSYEQYF
TGTGCCAGCACCCCGGGACAGAGCTCCTACGAGCAGTACTTC
>TRBJ2-2|TRBD2|TRBV6-5|.
CASSYSSGAGELFF
TGTGCCAGCAGTTACTCCAGCGGGGCCGGGGAGCTGTTTTTT
>TRBJ2-7|.|TRBV7-2|.
CASSFLQSYEQYF
TGTGCCAGCAGCTTCCTACAGTCCTACGAGCAGTACTTC
>TRBJ1-1|.|TRBV18|.
CASSPPGDTEAFF
TGTGCCAGCTCACCCCCGGGGGACACTGAAGCTTTCTTT
>TRBJ1-1|.|TRBV4-1|few
CASSQDLAGANTEAFF
TGCGCCAGCAGCCAAGATCTCGCAGGGGCGAACACTGAAGCTTTCTTT
>TRBJ2-2|TRBD1|TRBV9|.
CASSSSGTANTGELFF
TGTGCCAGCAGCTCATCCGGGACAGCGAACACCGGGGAGCTGTTTTTT
>TRBJ2-5|.|TRBV7-6|.
CASSSGGGYSAQYF
TGTGCCAGCAGCTCGGGGGGCGGTTATTCGGCCCAGTACTTC
>TRBJ2-1|.|TRBV12-3/TRBV12-4|few
CASSFQVYEQFF
TGTGCCAGCAGTTTTCAGGTCTATGAGCAGTTCTTC
>TRBJ1-5|.|TRBV12-5|.
CASGLAAYRVPNQPQHF
TGTGCTAGTGGTTTGGCAGCCTACAGGGTTCCCAATCAGCCCCAGCATTTT
>TRBJ2-7|.|TRBV5-5|.
CASSLEDTIYEQYF
TGTGCCAGCAGCTTGGAGGACACGATCTACGAGCAGTACTTC
>TRBJ1-6|.|TRBV30|.
CAWSKTPNSPLHF
TGTGCCTGGAGTAAGACACCTAATTCACCCCTCCACTTT
>TRBJ2-2|.|TRBV7-9|.
CASSPLTGELFF
TGTGCCAGCAGCCCCTTAACCGGGGAGCTGTTTTTT
>TRBJ2-3|.|TRBV9|.
CASSVAGAKDTQYF
TGTGCCAGCAGCGTAGCTGGGGCCAAAGATACGCAGTATTTT
>TRBJ1-6|.|TRBV19|.
CASSIGSSYNSPLHF
TGTGCCAGTAGTATAGGGAGCTCCTATAATTCACCCCTCCACTTT
>TRBJ2-5|TRBD2|TRBV18|.
CASSPQERGGLIQYF
TGTGCCAGCTCACCACAGGAGCGGGGGGGCCTAATCCAGTACTTC
>TRBJ2-7|.|TRBV4-3|.
CASSQEPDRPYEQYF
TGCGCCAGCAGCCAAGAACCTGACAGGCCCTACGAGCAGTACTTC
>TRBJ1-1|.|TRBV18|.
CASSPPNNQNTEAFF
TGTGCCAGCTCACCACCGAACAATCAGAACACTGAAGCTTTCTTT
>TRBJ1-2|TRBD1|TRBV12-5|.
CASARTGGHGYTF
TGTGCTAGTGCCAGGACAGGGGGCCATGGCTACACCTTC
>TRBJ1-2|.|TRBV20-1|.
CSAQLDGYTF
TGCAGTGCCCAACTCGATGGCTACACCTTC
>TRBJ2-1|.|TRBV14|once
CASSQGSLTYNEQFF
TGTGCCAGCAGCCAAGGAAGCCTCACCTACAATGAGCAGTTCTTC
>TRBJ1-1|TRBD1|TRBV2|once
CASSNRQGEAFF
TGTGCCAGCAGTAACAGACAGGGTGAAGCTTTCTTT
>TRBJ2-3|TRBD2|TRBV18|.
CASSPPGLAATDTQYF
TGTGCCAGCTCCCCTCCGGGACTAGCGGCAACAGATACGCAGTATTTT
>TRBJ2-2|.|TRBV5-6|.
CASRSGGENTGELFF
TGTGCCAGCAGGTCTGGCGGGGAGAACACCGGGGAGCTGTTTTTT
>TRBJ2-7|.|TRBV5-6|.
CASSLSRGRYEQYF
TGTGCCAGCAGCTTATCCAGGGGAAGGTACGAGCAGTACTTC
>TRBJ2-5|.|TRBV3-1/TRBV3-2|.
CASSQESVQETQYF
TGTGCCAGCAGCCAAGAGTCGGTCCAAGAGACCCAGTACTTC
>TRBJ1-5|.|TRBV29-1|.
CSGQTGVNQPQHF
TGCAGCGGGCAGACAGGTGTCAATCAGCCCCAGCATTTT